This paragraph covers one T cell receptor beta chain sequence. Its antigen is as yet unknown. The data were taken from a study of shared clonotypes between healthy human individuals. Points from the study as a whole: Roughly 5% of naive CD4 clonotypes were shared across four donors.

Sequencing was performed with immunoSEQ multiplex PCR; in TCRdb, only in-frame clones are kept and a portion is missing. The sample has 2 million to 2.5 million clones, 92% seen once. From germline, CDR1 is MDHEN and CDR2 SYDVKM. This CDR3 comprises 12 residues. Trimming took off 7 bases at V and 10 bases at J, with 16 bases between the two ends. The chain couples TRBV28 to TRBJ1-2, with no clear D. This TCR was sampled from a man aged 18-30 years in good health. Some clones in this sample may be carry-over from other donors' samples. The sample was naive CD4+ T cells from PBMCs. Subset: CD45RA+ positively selected. The CDR3 sequence is CASTRYGKDYTF. CDR3 DNA sequence: TGTGCCAGCACCCGGTACGGGAAGGACTACACCTTC.